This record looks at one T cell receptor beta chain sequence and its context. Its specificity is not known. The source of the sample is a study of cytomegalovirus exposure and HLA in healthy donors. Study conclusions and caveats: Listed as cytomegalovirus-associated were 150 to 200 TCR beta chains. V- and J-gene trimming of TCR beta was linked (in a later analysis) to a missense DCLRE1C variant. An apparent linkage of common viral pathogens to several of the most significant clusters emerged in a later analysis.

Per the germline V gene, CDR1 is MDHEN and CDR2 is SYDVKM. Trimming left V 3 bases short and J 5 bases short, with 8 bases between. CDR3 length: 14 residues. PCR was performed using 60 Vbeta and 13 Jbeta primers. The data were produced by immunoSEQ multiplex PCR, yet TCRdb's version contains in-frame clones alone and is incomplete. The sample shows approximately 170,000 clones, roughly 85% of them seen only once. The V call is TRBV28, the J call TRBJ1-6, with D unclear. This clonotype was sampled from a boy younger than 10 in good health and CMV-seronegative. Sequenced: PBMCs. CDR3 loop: CASSFSVNNSPLHF. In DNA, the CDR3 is TGTGCCAGCAGTTTTTCAGTTAATAATTCACCCCTCCACTTT.